This TCR beta chain was sequenced for a study of CD8 T cells in Susac syndrome (dated by TCRdb to the late 2010s). For context, the study as a whole: Whether CD8+ T cell activation and differentiation in Susac syndrome was antigen driven was tested using repertoire sequencing.

High-throughput TCR beta sequencing profiled peripheral blood CD8+ and CD4+ T cells from healthy donors, Susac syndrome patients and multiple sclerosis patients. The multiple sclerosis controls were treatment-naive patients who had stable or active relapsing-remitting disease and met the revised McDonald criteria. Bulk CD8+ and CD4+ T cells were purified by magnetic negative isolation, whereas CD8+ TEMRA cells were enriched by FACS. Blood was drawn into EDTA tubes, processed within 24 hours, and PBMCs were isolated by density gradient centrifugation. PBMCs destined for TCR sequencing were cryopreserved in liquid nitrogen and later thawed in a 37 °C water bath. A purity of at least 90% was achieved for sorted or isolated CD4+, CD8+ and CD8+ TEMRA cells. RNA was extracted with the RNeasy kit and roughly 0.5 to 1 ug was reverse transcribed using random hexamers. The immunoSEQ multiplex PCR assay, which covers 54 Vbeta and 13 Jbeta segments, was used to amplify TCR beta CDR3 regions. To correct PCR amplification bias, a synthetic template baseline was used for both primer optimization and computational correction. The paper's data handling went like this. Reads were annotated to V, D and J genes according to IMGT and were analyzed with immunoSEQ Analyzer, with only productive sequences retained. To calculate clonality, Shannon entropy was normalized by log2 of the number of productive unique sequences and then subtracted from one. For each patient and control, public and private clones were evaluated among the 100 most prevalent clones. Clones were defined as Susac-specific when absent from the healthy and MS cohorts, from roughly 1,000 published viral clones and from other ImmuneACCESS disease sequences. TCRdb passed the public sequencing reads through fastp at Q25 and MiXCR, retaining productive beta sequences. Merged by CDR3 protein, the rows form single entries marked with the most common genes and DNA. These V and J calls are TCRdb output, not the study's own analysis. The sample has roughly 120,000 distinct CDR3 sequences on record, 85% to 95% of them singletons. The top ten constitute about 0.096% of the sample.

The CDR3 goes from the cysteine to the phenylalanine over 16 residues. The sequence is cut down to CDR3 DNA, 48 bases in frame from base 1. CDR1 SEHNR and CDR2 FQNEAQ are derived from the germline V gene (reference sequence). Trimming at the junction amounts to 5 bases on V and 9 bases on J, and the germline ends lie 20 bases apart. A word on this clonotype: The clone's antigen remains unknown. It has no much larger one-base neighbor in the sample; base qualities were not kept.

Study-wide conclusions, independent of this receptor: The number of individuals in the TCR sequencing and HLA analysis was recognized as being relatively small.

The sequencing input was CD4+ T cells from PBMCs. This sequence originates from a human donor with multiple sclerosis. Here the chain combines TRBV7-9 and TRBJ1-6; the D gene is perhaps TRBD1, on 6 matching bases. The CDR3 sequence is CASSPGQFQEGSPLHF. The sequenced DNA: TGTGCCAGCAGCCCAGGACAGTTCCAGGAGGGTTCACCCCTCCACTTT. The variable domain in full, with residues beyond the CDR3 obtained from the reference TRBV7-9 and TRBJ1-6 genes, is DTGVSQNPRHKITKRGQNVTFRCDPISEHNRLYWYRQTLGQGPEFLTYFQNEAQLEKSRLLSDRFSAERPKGSFSTLEIQRTEQGDSAMYLCASSPGQFQEGSPLHFGNGTRLTVT.